The 14 T cell receptor beta chains reported below all come from one sample, sequenced in a study of OX40 agonist ivuxolimab in advanced cancers. The protocol used for the library was the immunoSEQ multiplex PCR assay. TCRdb took over this immuneACCESS table, retaining in-frame rearrangements with V and J assigned. Such tables are incomplete; in checked studies, under half of the missing clones stem from an unresolved V gene, and the remainder is unexplained. A total of around 26,000 clones appear in this sample, around 90% of them only once. Together, the top ten hold less than 20% of the sample. The sequenced sample was CD4+ or CD8+ T cells sorted from blood, obtained in a trial of the OX40 agonist ivuxolimab. These receptors were collected from an adult with an advanced solid tumor such as melanoma, head and neck, liver or kidney cancer.

The rearrangement uses TRBV19 and TRBJ1-6, with D unresolved. The germline CDR1 and CDR2 sequences are LNHDA and SQIVND (reference sequence). The CDR3 has 15 amino acids. V lost 3 bases and J lost 7, with 13 bases in between. The CDR3 loop is CASSIMGSSNSPLHF. Here the CDR3 DNA reads TGTGCCAGTAGTATCATGGGTTCGTCGAATTCACCCCTCCACTTT.

The V and J genes are TRBV27 and TRBJ2-7; 11 bases are shared with TRBD2. The V gene end was trimmed by 6 bases and the J gene end by 0 bases; junction bases not matched to a gene: 7. The CDR3 consists of 16 residues. Germline assignment: CDR1 MNHEY and CDR2 SMNVEV (reference sequence). CDR3 amino acids: CASRILLAGDSYEQYF. The CDR3 nucleotides are TGTGCCAGCAGGATCCTACTAGCGGGGGACTCCTACGAGCAGTACTTC.

V is TRBV6-1 and J is TRBJ2-1, with no clear D. This CDR3 comprises 12 residues. Trimming shortened V by 3 bases and J by 6 bases, and 6 bases separated the two germline ends. Germline CDR1 and CDR2: MNHNS and SASEGT. This chain's CDR3 is CASSDQGNEQFF. For the CDR3, the DNA is TGTGCCAGCAGTGATCAAGGCAATGAGCAGTTCTTC.

The rearrangement uses TRBV4-1 and TRBJ2-2; D ambiguous. The CDR3 sequence is 14 residues long. Trimming left V 4 bases short and J 6 bases short, with 12 bases between. Germline CDR1 is MGHRA and CDR2 is YSYEKL. CDR3 region: CASSPPSGSGELFF. The CDR3 DNA reads TGCGCCAGCAGCCCCCCAAGTGGGTCCGGGGAGCTGTTTTTT.

This clone was observed once. This sequence joins TRBV6-5 and TRBJ1-5; D is possibly TRBD1 (6 bases). Per the germline V gene, CDR1 is MNHEY and CDR2 is SVGAGI. CDR3 length equals 15 residues. V gave up 6 bases and J gave up 1 base, with 13 bases separating them. In DNA, the CDR3 is TGTGCCAGCAGCCAAACAGGGCCCAGCAATCAGCCCCAGCATTTT. This encodes CASSQTGPSNQPQHF.

V usage is TRBV28 and J usage is TRBJ2-3; 9 nucleotides line up with TRBD2. The CDR3 sequence is 16 residues long. Germline CDR1 is MDHEN and CDR2 is SYDVKM. V gave up 5 bases and J gave up 5 bases; unmatched junction bases: 11. CDR3 amino acids: CASSNIAGVVLDTQYF. CDR3 bases: TGTGCCAGCAGTAACATAGCGGGAGTTGTTTTAGATACGCAGTATTTT.

The chain recombines TRBV10-3 with TRBJ1-2; D unclear. This CDR3 region has 13 residues. Trimming removed 5 bases at V and 1 base at J, with 8 bases between. The V gene's germline CDR1 is ENHRY and CDR2 SYGVKD. CDR3 sequence (DNA): TGTGCCATCAGTCGGGCCGGTAACTATGGCTACACCTTC. As protein: CAISRAGNYGYTF.

The chain employs TRBV2 and TRBJ2-7; 9 bases align to TRBD1. V was clipped by 6 bases and J by 5 bases; unmatched bases: 8. In germline, CDR1 is SNHLY, CDR2 FYNNEI. The CDR3 contains 14 residues. The DNA for the CDR3 is TGTGCCAGCAGGGCCGGGACAGGGAACAACGAGCAGTACTTC. Translation gives CASRAGTGNNEQYF.

This clone is judged medium-sized (0.01 to 0.1%). This chain links TRBV2 with TRBJ2-7; the D is unclear. With 7 bases removed from V and 2 bases from J, the gap between germline ends came to 18 bases. The CDR3 covers 15 residues. In germline, CDR1 is SNHLY, CDR2 FYNNEI. CDR3 region: CASTAGSSSPYEQYF. The CDR3, as DNA: TGTGCCAGCACGGCAGGCTCCTCGAGCCCCTACGAGCAGTACTTC.

The chain recombines TRBV2 with TRBJ1-2; D may be TRBD1 (6 bases). V was pared by 5 bases and J by 4 bases, with 11 bases between. The germline CDR1 and CDR2 sequences are SNHLY and FYNNEI. This CDR3 contains 13 residues. CDR3 sequence reads: CASSRTVPYGYTF. DNA for the CDR3: TGTGCCAGCAGTAGGACAGTTCCCTATGGCTACACCTTC.

V gene TRBV5-6 combines with J gene TRBJ1-6; tentatively, D is TRBD1 (5 bases). The CDR3 is 13 amino acids. Germline loops: CDR1 SGHDT, CDR2 YYEEEE. V lost 6 bases and J lost 10, with 14 bases in between. The CDR3 is CASTFGGLSPLHF. CDR3 coding DNA: TGTGCCAGCACTTTTGGGGGATTATCACCCCTCCACTTT.

The rearrangement joins TRBV10-3 to TRBJ2-1, with D tentatively TRBD1 (6 bases). This CDR3 has 14 amino acids. Trimming took off 2 bases at V and 8 bases at J, with 13 bases between the two ends. Germline V gene sequence: CDR1 ENHRY, CDR2 SYGVKD. DNA of the CDR3: TGTGCCATCAGTGAGGCCCCTTCAGGGGATGAGCAGTTCTTC. Translation gives CAISEAPSGDEQFF.

The chain is built from TRBV5-4 and TRBJ2-2, with unresolved D. This CDR3 is built from 12 residues. CDR1 is SGHNT, CDR2 YYREEE, per germline (reference sequence). The V end lost 5 bases, the J end lost 3 bases, and 5 bases lay between the germline ends. The CDR3 DNA sequence: TGTGCCAGCAGTTACGACACCGGGGAGCTGTTTTTT. Translated: CASSYDTGELFF.

The chain combines TRBV28 with TRBJ2-1, with unresolved D. CDR1 is MDHEN, CDR2 SYDVKM, per germline. This CDR3 comprises 18 residues. Between the trimmed V and J ends, which lost 5 bases and 5 bases, there was a span of 25 bases. In DNA form, the CDR3 reads TGTGCCAGCAGTCCCCGCGGTAAATCTAGGCTCCTCAACAATGAGCAGTTCTTC. Its translation: CASSPRGKSRLLNNEQFF.